This entry features one T cell receptor beta chain sequence. Its antigen is unknown. The CDR3 runs 13 residues. CDR1 and CDR2 (germline): SNHLY, FYNNEI. Unmatched junction bases numbered 9, after V lost 10 bases and J lost 6 bases. This sample is part of a study of beta chain features in type 1 diabetes. Findings and limits, study-wide: For type 1 diabetes patients, VDJ junctions showed fewer insertions and more deletions. A closer apparent resemblance between naive, central memory and Treg TCRB repertoires was seen in patients than in healthy donors. HLA effects on TCRB rearrangement stayed unresolved here. Shorter TCRB CDR3s, moderately but significantly so, were found in Type 1 diabetes patients in all four CD4+ subsets.

Based on CD45RO/CCR7/CD25/CD127/CD95/CD27, CD4+ regulatory, stem cell-like memory, naive and central memory cells were sorted. Isolated RNA was reverse transcribed in full, so expressed TCRB transcripts were sequenced. Produced via immunoSEQ multiplex PCR; TCRdb's table is partial and in-frame only. There are nearly 350,000 clones in the sample; around 9.7% occur only once, and roughly 0.99% lies in the top ten. What was sequenced was central memory CD4+ T cells from blood. This clonotype originated in a man aged 25-45 years with type 1 diabetes. V gene TRBV2 combines with J gene TRBJ2-1, with TRBD1 identical over 7 bases. In DNA form, the CDR3 reads TGTGCCACCGGACAGGTCCGTACCAATGAGCAGTTCTTC. Its translation: CATGQVRTNEQFF.